The rows below give T cell receptor beta chains drawn from one sample of a study of Tregs in tolerant kidney transplant recipients. This table comes from immunoSEQ multiplex PCR, and its TCRdb copy is limited to in-frame clones, with some not included. The sample shows some 60,000 clones, about 83% of them seen only once. Input material: CD4+ T cells from blood. The receptor source for this set is a human donor in good health. The CDR3 runs from the conserved cysteine through the conserved F or W. The D gene is left open where the match is weak. Size tells how often a clone was seen (once, few, many) or the class of an expanded clone, and some rows leave it out.

j_call d_call clone_size v_call cdr3_length cdr3_aa cdr3_nt
TRBJ2-5 - - TRBV30 15 CAWSKRLDLQETQYF TGTGCCTGGAGTAAACGACTAGACCTCCAAGAGACCCAGTACTTC
TRBJ2-7 TRBD2 - TRBV6-6 14 CASRLAGGPYEQYF TGTGCCAGCAGGCTAGCGGGAGGGCCCTACGAGCAGTACTTC
TRBJ2-7 TRBD1 - TRBV9 15 CASSGWGTGSYEQYF TGTGCCAGCAGCGGTTGGGGGACAGGGTCCTACGAGCAGTACTTC
TRBJ1-2 TRBD1 - TRBV6-5 12 CASRRDRYGYTF TGTGCCAGCAGGAGGGACAGATATGGCTACACCTTC
TRBJ1-1 TRBD1 - TRBV5-4 14 CASSRGQDGTEAFF TGTGCCAGCAGCCGTGGACAGGATGGAACTGAAGCTTTCTTT
TRBJ2-2 TRBD1 once TRBV5-4 15 CASSSTGGVDGELFF TGTGCCAGCAGTTCCACAGGGGGCGTTGACGGGGAGCTGTTTTTT
TRBJ2-7 TRBD2 - TRBV15 17 CATSRGRVAGSSYEQYF TGTGCCACCAGCAGAGGGAGGGTAGCGGGGAGCTCCTACGAGCAGTACTTC
TRBJ1-1 TRBD1 - TRBV25-1 14 CASSVTQGGTEAFF TGTGCCAGCAGCGTTACACAGGGGGGGACTGAAGCTTTCTTT
TRBJ2-5 TRBD2 - TRBV9 17 CASSVDVAGGIQETQYF TGTGCCAGCAGCGTAGACGTAGCGGGGGGGATACAAGAGACCCAGTACTTC
TRBJ1-2 TRBD1 once TRBV5-6 15 CASSPLDRENYGYTF TGTGCCAGCAGCCCCCTGGACAGGGAAAACTATGGCTACACCTTC
TRBJ2-1 - - TRBV9 17 CASSVVAGLATTGEQFF TGTGCCAGCAGCGTAGTGGCGGGTCTCGCTACAACGGGTGAGCAGTTCTTC
TRBJ2-3 TRBD2 once TRBV7-2 16 CASSSRLAGGRATQYF TGTGCCAGCAGCTCCCGACTAGCGGGGGGTCGGGCTACGCAGTATTTT
TRBJ2-7 TRBD2 - TRBV27 18 CASSPPGTSDPSRSEQYF TGTGCCAGCAGTCCACCCGGGACTAGCGACCCCAGTCGTAGCGAGCAGTACTTC
TRBJ1-5 - - TRBV29-1 12 CSVEEGGQPQHF TGCAGCGTTGAAGAGGGAGGCCAGCCCCAGCATTTT
TRBJ1-2 - - TRBV4-3 14 CASSQDLHSYGYTF TGCGCCAGCAGCCAAGATCTTCACAGTTATGGCTACACCTTC
TRBJ2-7 TRBD2 - TRBV2 15 CASSDLAGGRREQYF TGTGCCAGCAGTGATCTAGCGGGGGGGAGACGCGAGCAGTACTTC
TRBJ1-2 - - TRBV4-1 15 CASSQARASVDGYTF TGCGCCAGCAGCCAAGCTAGGGCATCGGTGGATGGCTACACCTTC
TRBJ2-5 - - TRBV27 14 CASSIRTDGETQYF TGTGCCAGCAGTATCCGGACAGACGGAGAGACCCAGTACTTC
TRBJ2-1 - - TRBV9 14 CASSPRGDGNEQFF TGTGCCAGCAGCCCCCGCGGCGATGGCAATGAGCAGTTCTTC